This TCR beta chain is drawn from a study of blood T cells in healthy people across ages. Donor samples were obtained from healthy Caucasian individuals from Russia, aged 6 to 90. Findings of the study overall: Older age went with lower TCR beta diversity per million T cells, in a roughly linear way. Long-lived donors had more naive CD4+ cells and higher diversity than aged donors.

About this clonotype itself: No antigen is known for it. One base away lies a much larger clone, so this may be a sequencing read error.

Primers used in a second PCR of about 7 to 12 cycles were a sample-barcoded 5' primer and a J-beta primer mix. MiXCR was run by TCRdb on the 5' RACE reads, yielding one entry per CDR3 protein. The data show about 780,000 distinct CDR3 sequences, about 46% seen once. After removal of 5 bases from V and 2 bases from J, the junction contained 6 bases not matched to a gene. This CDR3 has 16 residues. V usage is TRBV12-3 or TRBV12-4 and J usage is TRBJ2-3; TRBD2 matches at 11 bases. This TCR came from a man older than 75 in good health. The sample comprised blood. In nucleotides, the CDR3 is TGTGCCAGCAGTACCGGGACTAGCGGCCACACAGATACGCAGTATTTT. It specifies CASSTGTSGHTDTQYF.